A selection of T cell receptor beta chains follows, all from one sample in a study of cytotoxic CD8 clonotypes in ibrutinib-treated CLL. Profiled with immunoSEQ multiplex PCR; TCRdb holds only in-frame clones, not every one. The sample carries about 130,000 clones, 70% to 90% recorded once. The sample was PBMCs, taken after 24 months of ibrutinib treatment. The receptor set was obtained from a human donor with chronic lymphocytic leukemia. The CDR3 runs from the conserved cysteine through the conserved F or W. The D gene is left open where the match is weak. Clone sizes are given selectively: once, few, many, or a class where the clone is expanded.

V: TRBV27
size: few
D: TRBD1
J: TRBJ2-2
CDR3: CASSRYLTGARGELFF
DNA: TGTGCCAGCAGTCGCTACCTAACAGGGGCCAGGGGGGAGCTGTTTTTT

V: TRBV5-1
size: once
D: .
J: TRBJ1-3
CDR3: CASSLDIQTGNTIYF
DNA: TGCGCCAGCAGCTTAGACATCCAAACTGGAAACACCATATATTTT

V: TRBV16
size: .
D: .
J: TRBJ1-2
CDR3: CASSHPNMAQTCF
DNA: TGTGCCAGCAGCCACCCAAATATGGCCCAAACATGCTTC

V: TRBV11-2
size: .
D: .
J: TRBJ2-1
CDR3: CASSLVGNEQFF
DNA: TGTGCCAGCAGCTTGGTAGGTAATGAGCAGTTCTTC

V: TRBV6-5
size: .
D: .
J: TRBJ2-7
CDR3: CASSYRGSYEQYF
DNA: TGTGCCAGCAGTTACCGGGGAAGCTACGAGCAGTACTTC

V: TRBV10-3
size: .
D: .
J: TRBJ2-1
CDR3: CAISGTVRGDEQFF
DNA: TGTGCCATCAGTGGGACCGTAAGGGGCGATGAGCAGTTCTTC

V: TRBV4-2
size: .
D: .
J: TRBJ2-3
CDR3: CASSQASTSTDTQYF
DNA: TGTGCCAGCAGCCAAGCGTCCACTAGCACAGATACGCAGTATTTT

V: TRBV5-1
size: .
D: .
J: TRBJ1-1
CDR3: CASSFSVGADTEAFF
DNA: TGCGCCAGCAGCTTTTCGGTGGGGGCGGACACTGAAGCTTTCTTT

V: TRBV6-1
size: .
D: .
J: TRBJ2-2
CDR3: CATLPDSVNTGELFF
DNA: TGTGCCACCCTCCCCGACAGTGTTAACACCGGGGAGCTGTTTTTT

V: TRBV9
size: .
D: TRBD1
J: TRBJ2-7
CDR3: CASSGFRDRGIRF
DNA: TGTGCCAGCAGCGGGTTCCGGGACAGGGGAATTCGCTTC

V: TRBV11-2
size: .
D: .
J: TRBJ1-4
CDR3: CASIQAPTNEKLFF
DNA: TGTGCCAGCATCCAAGCCCCAACTAATGAAAAACTGTTTTTT

V: TRBV23-1
size: .
D: .
J: TRBJ2-7
CDR3: CASSQSQGGRCDYEQYF
DNA: TGCGCCAGCAGTCAATCCCAGGGCGGACGGTGCGACTACGAGCAGTACTTC

V: TRBV7-8
size: .
D: TRBD1
J: TRBJ1-1
CDR3: CASSLFGRGGEAFF
DNA: TGTGCCAGCAGCTTATTTGGCAGGGGGGGTGAAGCTTTCTTT

V: TRBV19
size: .
D: .
J: TRBJ2-7
CDR3: CASSIIGMAYEQYF
DNA: TGTGCCAGTAGTATCATCGGGATGGCCTACGAGCAGTACTTC

V: TRBV6-1
size: .
D: .
J: TRBJ2-3
CDR3: CASSEAAALSTDTQYF
DNA: TGTGCCAGCAGTGAAGCAGCGGCCCTCTCGACAGATACGCAGTATTTT

V: TRBV7-2
size: .
D: TRBD2
J: TRBJ2-1
CDR3: CASSSQGAGVYEQFF
DNA: TGTGCCAGCAGCTCCCAAGGGGCGGGAGTGTATGAGCAGTTCTTC

V: TRBV4-2
size: once
D: TRBD1
J: TRBJ2-7
CDR3: CASSQDGTGGDEQYF
DNA: TGTGCCAGCAGCCAAGACGGGACAGGGGGCGACGAGCAGTACTTC

V: TRBV4-3
size: .
D: TRBD1
J: TRBJ1-2
CDR3: CASSQADRDNYGYTF
DNA: TGCGCCAGCAGCCAAGCCGACAGGGACAACTATGGCTACACCTTC

V: TRBV5-4
size: .
D: TRBD2
J: TRBJ2-7
CDR3: CASSLGLAGSYEQYF
DNA: TGTGCCAGCAGCTTGGGACTAGCGGGCTCCTACGAGCAGTACTTC

V: TRBV7-2
size: .
D: TRBD2
J: TRBJ2-7
CDR3: CASKLAGGSYEQYF
DNA: TGTGCCAGCAAGCTAGCGGGAGGTTCCTACGAGCAGTACTTC

V: TRBV9
size: .
D: .
J: TRBJ1-2
CDR3: CASSVGAGYTDYGYTF
DNA: TGTGCCAGCAGCGTAGGGGCAGGCTATACAGACTATGGCTACACCTTC

V: TRBV7-9
size: .
D: .
J: TRBJ2-1
CDR3: CASSLGGMEEQFF
DNA: TGTGCCAGCAGCTTAGGGGGGATGGAGGAGCAGTTCTTC

V: TRBV7-3
size: .
D: TRBD2
J: TRBJ2-3
CDR3: CASSRRLAGDTDTQYF
DNA: TGTGCCAGCAGCAGGCGACTAGCGGGGGACACAGATACGCAGTATTTT

V: TRBV6-5
size: .
D: .
J: TRBJ1-2
CDR3: CASGDLNYGYTF
DNA: TGTGCCAGTGGCGATTTAAACTATGGCTACACCTTC

V: TRBV7-3
size: few
D: .
J: TRBJ2-2
CDR3: CASSPRGATGELFF
DNA: TGTGCCAGCAGCCCCAGGGGCGCGACCGGGGAGCTGTTTTTT

V: TRBV7-2
size: .
D: TRBD1
J: TRBJ1-1
CDR3: CASSFRDRAGTEAFF
DNA: TGTGCCAGCAGCTTCCGAGACAGGGCTGGCACTGAAGCTTTCTTT

V: TRBV7-2
size: .
D: .
J: TRBJ2-7
CDR3: CASRPGDSFVTYEQYF
DNA: TGTGCCAGCAGACCTGGGGACTCCTTTGTGACCTACGAGCAGTACTTC

V: TRBV11-1
size: .
D: .
J: TRBJ2-1
CDR3: CASSEGGLGKYEQFF
DNA: TGTGCCAGCTCCGAAGGAGGGCTGGGCAAATATGAGCAGTTCTTC

V: TRBV5-1
size: .
D: TRBD1
J: TRBJ1-3
CDR3: CASSFTGQGSSGNTIYF
DNA: TGCGCCAGCAGCTTCACGGGACAGGGAAGCTCTGGAAACACCATATATTTT

V: TRBV7-3
size: .
D: .
J: TRBJ2-3
CDR3: CASSLQGTDTQYF
DNA: TGTGCCAGCAGCTTACAGGGCACAGATACGCAGTATTTT

V: TRBV7-9
size: .
D: TRBD1
J: TRBJ1-6
CDR3: CASSDGQGAAYNSPLHF
DNA: TGTGCCAGCAGCGACGGACAGGGGGCCGCCTATAATTCACCCCTCCACTTT

V: TRBV4-2
size: .
D: .
J: TRBJ2-5
CDR3: CATFHRDSHQETQYF
DNA: TGTGCCACCTTTCACCGGGACTCTCACCAAGAGACCCAGTACTTC

V: TRBV7-2
size: .
D: .
J: TRBJ2-2
CDR3: CASSRNTDPATGELFF
DNA: TGTGCCAGCAGCCGAAATACGGACCCGGCAACCGGGGAGCTGTTTTTT

V: TRBV7-3
size: .
D: TRBD2
J: TRBJ2-1
CDR3: CASSLLAGSSYNEQFF
DNA: TGTGCCAGCAGCTTACTAGCGGGGAGCTCCTACAATGAGCAGTTCTTC

V: TRBV4-3
size: .
D: TRBD1
J: TRBJ2-3
CDR3: CASSQDRDRASTDTQYF
DNA: TGCGCCAGCAGCCAAGATAGGGACAGGGCTAGCACAGATACGCAGTATTTT

V: TRBV28
size: .
D: TRBD1
J: TRBJ1-3
CDR3: CASSLYPTGGVGNTIYF
DNA: TGTGCCAGCAGTTTATACCCGACAGGGGGCGTTGGAAACACCATATATTTT

V: TRBV2
size: .
D: TRBD1
J: TRBJ1-1
CDR3: CASGGQGRNTEAFF
DNA: TGTGCCAGCGGGGGACAGGGGAGGAACACTGAAGCTTTCTTT

V: TRBV18
size: few
D: .
J: TRBJ2-7
CDR3: CASSPPTLRDEQYF
DNA: TGTGCCAGCTCCCCCCCCACCCTCAGGGACGAGCAGTACTTC

V: TRBV7-2
size: .
D: .
J: TRBJ1-2
CDR3: CASSLGSKKIALDGYTF
DNA: TGTGCCAGCAGCTTGGGGTCGAAGAAAATCGCTCTGGATGGCTACACCTTC

V: TRBV4-2
size: .
D: .
J: TRBJ2-1
CDR3: CASSQELLNEQFF
DNA: TGTGCCAGCAGCCAAGAACTGCTCAATGAGCAGTTCTTC

V: TRBV4-1
size: .
D: .
J: TRBJ2-1
CDR3: CASSQAGLNEQFF
DNA: TGCGCCAGCAGCCAAGCAGGGCTCAATGAGCAGTTCTTC

V: TRBV14
size: few
D: .
J: TRBJ1-2
CDR3: CASSQRSHGYTF
DNA: TGTGCCAGCAGCCAACGTTCTCATGGCTACACCTTC

V: TRBV19
size: .
D: TRBD1
J: TRBJ2-7
CDR3: CASVGHNGQAYEQYF
DNA: TGTGCCAGTGTAGGGCACAATGGACAGGCCTACGAGCAGTACTTC

V: TRBV12-5
size: .
D: .
J: TRBJ1-1
CDR3: CASGLVAGGRTEAFF
DNA: TGTGCTAGTGGTTTGGTAGCTGGGGGACGTACTGAAGCTTTCTTT

V: TRBV7-2
size: .
D: .
J: TRBJ1-5
CDR3: CASSREGGDQYLAQHF
DNA: TGTGCCAGCAGCCGAGAAGGAGGGGACCAATACCTGGCCCAGCATTTT